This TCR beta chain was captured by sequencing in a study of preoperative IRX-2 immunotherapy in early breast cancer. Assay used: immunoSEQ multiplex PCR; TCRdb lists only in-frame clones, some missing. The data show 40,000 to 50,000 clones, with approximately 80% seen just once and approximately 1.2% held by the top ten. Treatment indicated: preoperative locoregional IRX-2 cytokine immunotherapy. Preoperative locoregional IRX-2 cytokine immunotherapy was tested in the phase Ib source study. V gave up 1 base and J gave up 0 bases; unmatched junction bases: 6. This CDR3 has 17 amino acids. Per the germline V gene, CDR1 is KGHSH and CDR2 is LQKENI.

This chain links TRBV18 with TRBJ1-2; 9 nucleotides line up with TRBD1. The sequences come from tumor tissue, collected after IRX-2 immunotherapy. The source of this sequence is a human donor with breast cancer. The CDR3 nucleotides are TGTGCCAGCTCACCACAACAGGGGGCGTCTTCTAACTATGGCTACACCTTC. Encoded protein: CASSPQQGASSNYGYTF.